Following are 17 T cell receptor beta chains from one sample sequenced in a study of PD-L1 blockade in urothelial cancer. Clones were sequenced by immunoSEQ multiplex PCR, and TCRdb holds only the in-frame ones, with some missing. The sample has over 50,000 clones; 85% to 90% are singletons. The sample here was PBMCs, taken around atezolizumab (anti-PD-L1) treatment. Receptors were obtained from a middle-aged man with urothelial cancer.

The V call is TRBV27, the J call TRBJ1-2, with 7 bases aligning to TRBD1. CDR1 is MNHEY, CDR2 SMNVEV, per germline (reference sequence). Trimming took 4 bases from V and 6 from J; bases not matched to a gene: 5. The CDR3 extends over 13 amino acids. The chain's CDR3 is CASSYRQGNGYTF. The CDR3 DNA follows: TGTGCCAGCAGTTACCGACAGGGCAATGGCTACACCTTC.

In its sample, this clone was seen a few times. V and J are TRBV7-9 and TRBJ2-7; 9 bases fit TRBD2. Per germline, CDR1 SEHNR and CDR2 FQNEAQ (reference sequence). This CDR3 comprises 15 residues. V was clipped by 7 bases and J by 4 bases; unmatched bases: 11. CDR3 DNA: TGTGCCAGCACCCTGGGGGGCGGGAGGGGGTACGAGCAGTACTTC. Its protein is CASTLGGGRGYEQYF. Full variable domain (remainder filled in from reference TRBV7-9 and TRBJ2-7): DTGVSQNPRHKITKRGQNVTFRCDPISEHNRLYWYRQTLGQGPEFLTYFQNEAQLEKSRLLSDRFSAERPKGSFSTLEIQRTEQGDSAMYLCASTLGGGRGYEQYFGPGTRLTVT.

This CDR3 is CASRREEAFF. DNA of the CDR3: TGTGCCAGCAGGAGGGAGGAAGCTTTCTTT. The chain has TRBV28 and TRBJ1-1; D is undetermined. Germline V CDR1 and CDR2: MDHEN, SYDVKM. The CDR3 runs 10 residues. V dropped 6 bases and J dropped 8 bases, with 7 bases sitting between them.

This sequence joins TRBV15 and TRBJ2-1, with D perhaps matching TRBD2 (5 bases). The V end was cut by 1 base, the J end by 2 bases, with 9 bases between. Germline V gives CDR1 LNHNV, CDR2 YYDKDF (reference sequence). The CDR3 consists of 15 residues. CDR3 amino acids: CATSRARGTYNEQFF. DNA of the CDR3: TGTGCCACCAGCAGAGCCCGGGGAACCTACAATGAGCAGTTCTTC.

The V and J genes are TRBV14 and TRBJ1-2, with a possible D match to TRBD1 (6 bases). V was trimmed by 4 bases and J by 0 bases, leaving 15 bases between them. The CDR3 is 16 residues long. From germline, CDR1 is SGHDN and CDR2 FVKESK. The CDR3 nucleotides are TGTGCCAGCAGCCCGTGGGAGGGGGAGTCTAACTATGGCTACACCTTC. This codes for CASSPWEGESNYGYTF. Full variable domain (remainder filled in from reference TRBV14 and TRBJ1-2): EAGVTQFPSHSVIEKGQTVTLRCDPISGHDNLYWYRRVMGKEIKFLLHFVKESKQDESGMPNNRFLAERTGGTYSTLKVQPAELEDSGVYFCASSPWEGESNYGYTFGSGTRLTVV.

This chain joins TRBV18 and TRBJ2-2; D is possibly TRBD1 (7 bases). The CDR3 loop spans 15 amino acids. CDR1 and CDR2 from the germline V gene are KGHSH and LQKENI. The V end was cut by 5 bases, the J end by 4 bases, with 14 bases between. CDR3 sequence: CASSNRGGGTGELFF. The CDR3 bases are TGTGCCAGCTCAAACAGGGGAGGCGGCACCGGGGAGCTGTTTTTT.

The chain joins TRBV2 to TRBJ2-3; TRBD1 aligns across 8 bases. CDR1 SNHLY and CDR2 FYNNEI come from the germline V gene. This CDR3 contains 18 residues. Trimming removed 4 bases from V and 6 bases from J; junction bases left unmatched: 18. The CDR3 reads CASSVRDRGIKILDTQYF. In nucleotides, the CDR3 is TGTGCCAGCAGTGTACGAGACAGGGGAATTAAGATTTTGGATACGCAGTATTTT.

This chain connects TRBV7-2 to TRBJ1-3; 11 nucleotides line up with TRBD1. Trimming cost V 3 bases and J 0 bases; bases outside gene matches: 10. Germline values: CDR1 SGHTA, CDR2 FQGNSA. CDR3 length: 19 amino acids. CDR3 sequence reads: CASSFGGWGTGGSGNTIYF. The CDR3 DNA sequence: TGTGCCAGCAGCTTTGGTGGTTGGGGGACAGGGGGCTCTGGAAACACCATATATTTT. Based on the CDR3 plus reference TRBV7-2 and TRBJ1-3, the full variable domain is GAGVSQSPSNKVTEKGKDVELRCDPISGHTALYWYRQSLGQGLEFLIYFQGNSAPDKSGLPSDRFSAERTGGSVSTLTIQRTQQEDSAVYLCASSFGGWGTGGSGNTIYFGEGSWLTVV.

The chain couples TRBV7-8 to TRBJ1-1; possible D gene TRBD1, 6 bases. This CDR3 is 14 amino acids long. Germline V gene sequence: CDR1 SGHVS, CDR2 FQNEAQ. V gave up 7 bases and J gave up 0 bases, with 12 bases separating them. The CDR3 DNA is TGTGCCAGCACCGGGGACATCATGAACACTGAAGCTTTCTTT. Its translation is CASTGDIMNTEAFF.

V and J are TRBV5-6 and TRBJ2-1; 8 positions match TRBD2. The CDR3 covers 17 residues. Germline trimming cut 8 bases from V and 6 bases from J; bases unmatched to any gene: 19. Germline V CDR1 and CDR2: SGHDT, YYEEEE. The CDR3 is CASYKGGRAGVGNEQFF. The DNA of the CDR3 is TGTGCCAGTTATAAGGGGGGACGAGCGGGAGTGGGCAATGAGCAGTTCTTC. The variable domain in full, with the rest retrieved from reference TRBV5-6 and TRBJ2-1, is DAGVTQSPTHLIKTRGQQVTLRCSPKSGHDTVSWYQQALGQGPQFIFQYYEEEERQRGNFPDRFSGHQFPNYSSELNVNALLLGDSALYLCASYKGGRAGVGNEQFFGPGTRLTVL.

The CDR3 DNA follows: TGTGCCAGTAGTGACCGGAGGACAGGGATGGGGTACGAGCAGTACTTC. It yields the protein CASSDRRTGMGYEQYF. The chain couples TRBV19 to TRBJ2-7; 8 nucleotides match TRBD1. Germline-derived CDR1 and CDR2 are LNHDA and SQIVND (reference sequence). The CDR3 spans 16 residues. Trimming cost V 5 bases and J 4 bases; bases outside gene matches: 13. The full variable domain, with the rest looked up from reference TRBV19 and TRBJ2-7, is DGGITQSPKYLFRKEGQNVTLSCEQNLNHDAMYWYRQDPGQGLRLIYYSQIVNDFQKGDIAEGYSVSREKKESFPLTVTSAQKNPTAFYLCASSDRRTGMGYEQYFGPGTRLTVT.

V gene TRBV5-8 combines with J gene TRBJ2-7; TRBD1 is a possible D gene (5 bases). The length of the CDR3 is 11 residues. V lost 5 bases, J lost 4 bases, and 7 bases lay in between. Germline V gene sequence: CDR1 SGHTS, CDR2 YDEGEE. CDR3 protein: CASRTAYEQYF. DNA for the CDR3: TGTGCCAGCAGGACAGCTTACGAGCAGTACTTC.

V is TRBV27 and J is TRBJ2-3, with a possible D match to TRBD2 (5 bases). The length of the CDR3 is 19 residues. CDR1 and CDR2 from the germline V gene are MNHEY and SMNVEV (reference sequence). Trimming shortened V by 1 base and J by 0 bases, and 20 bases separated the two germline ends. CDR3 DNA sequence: TGTGCCAGCAGTTTATTCTTCTTTGGGCGGGCCTTTAGCACAGATACGCAGTATTTT. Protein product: CASSLFFFGRAFSTDTQYF.

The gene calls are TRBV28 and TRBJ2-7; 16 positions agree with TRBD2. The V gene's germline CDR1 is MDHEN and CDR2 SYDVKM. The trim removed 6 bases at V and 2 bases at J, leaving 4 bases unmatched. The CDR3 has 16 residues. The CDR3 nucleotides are TGTGCCAGCAGCACCGGGACTAGCGGGAGGGCCTACGAGCAGTACTTC. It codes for CASSTGTSGRAYEQYF.

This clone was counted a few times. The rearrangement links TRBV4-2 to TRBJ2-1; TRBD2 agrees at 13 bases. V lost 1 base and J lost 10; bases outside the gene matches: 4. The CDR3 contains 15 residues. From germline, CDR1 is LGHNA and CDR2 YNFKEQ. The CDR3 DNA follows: TGTGCCAGCAGCCAAGCCGGGACTAGCGGGAAAGAGCAGTTCTTC. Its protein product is CASSQAGTSGKEQFF.

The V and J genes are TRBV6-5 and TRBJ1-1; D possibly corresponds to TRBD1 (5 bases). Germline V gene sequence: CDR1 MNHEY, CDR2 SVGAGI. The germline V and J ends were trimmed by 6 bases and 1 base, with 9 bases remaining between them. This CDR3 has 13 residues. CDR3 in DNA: TGTGCCAGCAGACGACAGACGAACACTGAAGCTTTCTTT. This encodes CASRRQTNTEAFF.

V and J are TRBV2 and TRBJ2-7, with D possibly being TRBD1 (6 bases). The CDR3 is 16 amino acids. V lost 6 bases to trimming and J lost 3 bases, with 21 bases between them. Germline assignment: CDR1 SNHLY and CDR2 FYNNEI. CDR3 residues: CASSVTGTPYIYEQYF. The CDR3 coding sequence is TGTGCCAGCAGCGTTACAGGGACCCCGTATATCTACGAGCAGTACTTC.